These 10 T cell receptor beta chains originate from one sample sequenced in a study of OX40 agonist ivuxolimab in advanced cancers. Repertoires were generated with immunoSEQ multiplex PCR, while TCRdb's copy carries only in-frame clones and drops some. The sample carries some 85,000 clones, approximately 90% recorded once. The sample here was CD4+ or CD8+ T cells sorted from blood, taken in a trial of the OX40 agonist ivuxolimab. All receptors derive from an adult with an advanced solid tumor such as melanoma, head and neck, liver or kidney cancer.

The chain employs TRBV27 and TRBJ1-1; D not certain. V lost 2 bases, J lost 2 bases, and 6 bases lay in between. This CDR3 is 13 amino acids long. Germline V gene data show CDR1 as MNHEY and CDR2 as SMNVEV (reference sequence). CDR3 sequence reads: CASSLIGNTEAFF. CDR3 coding DNA: TGTGCCAGCAGTTTAATCGGAAACACTGAAGCTTTCTTT.

This rearrangement joins TRBV20-1 to TRBJ2-7; TRBD2 might be the D (5 bases). Germline lookup yields CDR1 DFQATT and CDR2 SNEGSKA (reference sequence). Trimming pared 4 bases from V and 6 bases from J, leaving 10 bases between. This CDR3 has 11 residues. The CDR3 nucleotides are TGCAGTGCTAATCTAGCCCGCGAGCAGTACTTC. Its translation: CSANLAREQYF.

In this sample, this clone turned up once. The CDR3 region is CASSLGWGIGYTF. The CDR3, as DNA: TGCGCCAGCAGCTTGGGTTGGGGGATTGGCTACACCTTC. V and J are TRBV5-1 and TRBJ1-2, with D tentatively TRBD1 (5 bases). Trimming took 0 bases from V and 7 from J, leaving 10 bases between them. This CDR3 comprises 13 residues. Germline CDR1 and CDR2: SGHRS and YFSETQ.

The chain has TRBV21-1 and TRBJ2-3; TRBD1, the table's D call, lacks a check against the DNA. TRBV21-1 is an annotated pseudogene. The CDR3 loop spans 14 amino acids. The CDR3 sequence is CASRDRGHTDTQYF. CDR3 bases: TGTGCCAGCCGGGACAGGGGACACACAGATACGCAGTATTTT.

The chain combines TRBV27 with TRBJ1-2; no firm D call. Germline-derived CDR1 and CDR2 are MNHEY and SMNVEV (reference sequence). This CDR3 has 14 amino acids. V lost 2 bases and J 2 bases, leaving 9 bases between the germline ends. The CDR3 sequence: CASSLSDSNYGYTF. The CDR3 DNA is TGTGCCAGCAGTTTAAGCGACTCCAACTATGGCTACACCTTC.

The V gene is TRBV6-1, the J gene TRBJ1-5, with D unclear. Looked up from germline, CDR1 is MNHNS and CDR2 is SASEGT. This CDR3 spans 13 amino acids. The ends were cut back, 4 bases at V and 5 bases at J, with 9 bases in the middle. CDR3 sequence: CASSASRDQPQHF. The DNA for the CDR3 is TGTGCCAGCAGTGCTAGTAGGGATCAGCCCCAGCATTTT.

The rearrangement joins TRBV27 to TRBJ2-7; no clear D gene. The germline V and J ends were trimmed by 7 bases and 3 bases, with 19 bases remaining between them. Germline V gene data show CDR1 as MNHEY and CDR2 as SMNVEV (reference sequence). This CDR3 has 15 amino acids. CDR3 in DNA: TGTGCCAGCAATACTCCGACTGGGTTGGACTACGAGCAGTACTTC. It encodes CASNTPTGLDYEQYF.

The chain employs TRBV4-1 and TRBJ1-5; D uncertain. V was clipped by 0 bases and J by 1 base, with 10 bases between them. Germline V gene data show CDR1 as MGHRA and CDR2 as YSYEKL. The CDR3 spans 16 residues. CDR3 region: CASSQEGFQSNQPQHF. The CDR3 DNA reads as TGCGCCAGCAGCCAAGAGGGTTTCCAGAGCAATCAGCCCCAGCATTTT.

The gene calls are TRBV10-3 and TRBJ2-3; D not certain. This CDR3 has 15 residues. Germline CDR1 is ENHRY and CDR2 is SYGVKD. Trimming pared 5 bases from V and 0 bases from J, leaving 12 bases between. The CDR3 DNA is TGTGCCATCAGTCTGGGCCTAAGTAGCACAGATACGCAGTATTTT. Amino acids: CAISLGLSSTDTQYF.

The chain employs TRBV4-1 and TRBJ2-1; D tentatively reads TRBD1 or TRBD2 (5 bases each). From germline, CDR1 is MGHRA and CDR2 YSYEKL. Trimming stripped 0 bases from V and 0 bases from J, with 9 bases between. The length of the CDR3 is 16 residues. CDR3 bases: TGCGCCAGCAGCCAAGACCGGGACCGCTCCTACAATGAGCAGTTCTTC. Protein sequence: CASSQDRDRSYNEQFF.